This T cell receptor beta chain was recovered during a study of blood T cells in healthy people across ages. Study outcomes and limitations: Getting older went along with TCR beta diversity per million T cells dropping roughly linearly. Estimated diversity across one million T cells was deemed an underestimate.

Through a sample-barcoded 5' primer and a J-beta primer mix, a second PCR was run for about 7 to 12 cycles. Per-sample output comprised a minimum of 3 million paired-end reads containing CDR3. Each CDR3 protein is one row after TCRdb ran MiXCR on the 5' RACE reads. Counted here are fewer than 900,000 distinct CDR3 sequences, roughly 40% occurring once; the ten biggest clones make up approximately 13%. Germline CDR1 LGHNA, CDR2 YSLEER. The CDR3 has 15 residues. Trimming removed 1 base at V and 1 base at J, with 8 bases between. This clonotype was picked up a small number of times. The antigen remains unidentified.

This chain joins TRBV4-3 and TRBJ1-5; D not certain. The sequence was obtained from a man younger than 35 in good health. Sample: blood. The CDR3 spells CASSQGVLSNQPQHF. The CDR3 coding sequence is TGCGCCAGCAGCCAAGGGGTTTTAAGCAATCAGCCCCAGCATTTT.